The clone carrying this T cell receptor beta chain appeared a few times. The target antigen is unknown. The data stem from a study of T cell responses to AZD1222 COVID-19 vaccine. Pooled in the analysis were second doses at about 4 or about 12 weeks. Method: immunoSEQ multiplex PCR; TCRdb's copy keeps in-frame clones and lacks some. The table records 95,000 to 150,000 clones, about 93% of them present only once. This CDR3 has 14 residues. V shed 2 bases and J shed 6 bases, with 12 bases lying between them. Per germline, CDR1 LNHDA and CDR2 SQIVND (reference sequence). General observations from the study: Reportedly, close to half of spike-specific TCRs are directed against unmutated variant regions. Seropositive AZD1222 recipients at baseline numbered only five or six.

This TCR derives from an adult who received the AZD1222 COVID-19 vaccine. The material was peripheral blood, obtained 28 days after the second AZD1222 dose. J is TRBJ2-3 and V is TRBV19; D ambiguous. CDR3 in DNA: TGTGCCAGTAGTATAAAGTCGAGGCGGGATACGCAGTATTTT. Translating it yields CASSIKSRRDTQYF. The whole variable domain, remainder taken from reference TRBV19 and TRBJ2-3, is DGGITQSPKYLFRKEGQNVTLSCEQNLNHDAMYWYRQDPGQGLRLIYYSQIVNDFQKGDIAEGYSVSREKKESFPLTVTSAQKNPTAFYLCASSIKSRRDTQYFGPGTRLTVL.